This TCR beta chain was identified in a study of blood T cell repertoires in COVID-19. Study context: The United States, Italy and Spain supplied acute and convalescent COVID-19 samples. PBMCs, B-cell-depleted T cells, or T cells were the source of the cDNA or gDNA that made up the material.

In the original workflow: Cell counts per sample came from amplifying reference gene primers. This table comes from immunoSEQ multiplex PCR, and its TCRdb copy is limited to in-frame clones, with some not included. V and J calls and clone size are copied from that table; D and trimming were computed from the DNA. The sample shows 130,000 or so clones, 85% to 90% of them seen only once. CDR3 length: 12 residues. The ends were cut back, 4 bases at V and 4 bases at J, with 8 bases in the middle. Looked up from germline, CDR1 is SGHNT and CDR2 is YYREEE (reference sequence). Source material: peripheral blood. This chain joins TRBV5-4 and TRBJ1-2; tentatively, D is TRBD1 (5 bases). The origin of this receptor is a woman in her sixties or seventies with acute or convalescent COVID-19. The CDR3 loop reads CASSADSYGYTF. The CDR3 nucleotides read TGTGCCAGCAGCGCTGACAGCTATGGCTACACCTTC.